The TCR beta chain under discussion was sequenced for a study of blood T cell repertoires in COVID-19. Background on the study: PBMCs, B-cell-depleted T cells, or T cells provided the cDNA or gDNA that made up the material.

Clones were read by immunoSEQ multiplex PCR, and TCRdb kept only the in-frame ones, dropping some. Of over 200,000 clones listed, around 90% are singletons. Cohorts were determined from participant-reported clinical history. Donors in Cohort 3 counted as recovered after two negative PCRs, clearance, or symptom resolution. This clonotype was obtained from a man aged 30-40 years who had recovered from COVID-19. The sequencing sample was made of PBMCs or T cells enriched from blood (not recorded which).

CDR3 sequence: CASSPLRGPDQPQHF. CDR3 bases: TGTGCCAGCAGCCCTCTTAGGGGTCCCGATCAGCCCCAGCATTTT. This chain joins TRBV7-2 and TRBJ1-5, with D perhaps matching TRBD1 (5 bases). Trimming removed 5 bases from V and 5 bases from J, with 16 bases in between. The CDR3 totals 15 residues. CDR1 and CDR2 from the germline V gene are SGHTA and FQGNSA.